This entry lists 25 T cell receptor beta chains sequenced from one sample in a study of technical replicates of blood from a handful of donors. The assay was immunoSEQ multiplex PCR, and TCRdb's table has in-frame clones only and misses some. The table includes approximately 100,000 clones, roughly 95% detected once. Sequenced material: T cells isolated from PBMCs. These receptors were collected from a human donor in good health.

The chain couples TRBV9 to TRBJ1-2; TRBD1 matches at 7 bases. V lost 4 bases to trimming and J lost 6 bases; unmatched junction nucleotides: 6. The CDR3 loop spans 13 amino acids. Per germline, CDR1 SGDLS and CDR2 YYNGEE. The CDR3 DNA reads TGTGCCAGCAGCCGAGACAGGGTAAATGGCTACACCTTC. Translating it yields CASSRDRVNGYTF.

The chain combines TRBV6-1 with TRBJ1-2; 7 bases match TRBD1. This CDR3 region has 14 residues. Losses at the gene ends were 3 bases for V and 3 bases for J; bases not matched to a gene: 4. The germline gives CDR1 MNHNS, CDR2 SASEGT. Written as DNA, the CDR3 is TGTGCCAGCAGTGAGGGGGACAGATACTATGGCTACACCTTC. Translating it yields CASSEGDRYYGYTF.

The rearrangement links TRBV30 to TRBJ2-3, with 8 bases identical to TRBD2. The CDR3 length is 15 residues. Germline V gives CDR1 GTSNPN, CDR2 SVGIG (reference sequence). V gave up 5 bases and J gave up 2 bases; unmatched junction bases: 9. The chain's CDR3 is CAWSGGGSNTDTQYF. For the CDR3, the DNA is TGTGCCTGGTCGGGGGGGGGATCTAACACAGATACGCAGTATTTT. The whole variable domain, remainder taken from reference TRBV30 and TRBJ2-3, is SQTIHQWPATLVQPVGSPLSLECTVEGTSNPNLYWYRQAAGRGLQLLFYSVGIGQISSEVPQNLSASRPQDRQFILSSKKLLLSDSGFYLCAWSGGGSNTDTQYFGPGTRLTVL.

The V call is TRBV7-6, the J call TRBJ2-2; TRBD2 might be the D (5 bases). The length of the CDR3 is 14 residues. V lost 3 bases and J lost 4, with 9 bases in between. CDR1 and CDR2 from the germline V gene are SGHVS and FNYEAQ. CDR3 region: CASSLDEGTGELFF. CDR3 sequence (DNA): TGTGCCAGCAGCTTGGACGAGGGCACCGGGGAGCTGTTTTTT.

V usage is TRBV11-2 and J usage is TRBJ2-1; 9 bases map to TRBD1. V was clipped by 9 bases and J by 8 bases; unmatched bases: 2. The CDR3 loop spans 11 amino acids. The germline V gene encodes CDR1 SGHAT and CDR2 FQNNGV. This CDR3 is CASTGGHEQFF. DNA of the CDR3: TGTGCCAGTACAGGGGGCCATGAGCAGTTCTTC. Together with reference TRBV11-2 and TRBJ2-1, the CDR3 gives the full variable domain: EAGVAQSPRYKIIEKRQSVAFWCNPISGHATLYWYQQILGQGPKLLIQFQNNGVVDDSQLPKDRFSAERLKGVDSTLKIQPAKLEDSAVYLCASTGGHEQFFGPGTRLTVL.

The chain couples TRBV6-1 to TRBJ1-3; D is perhaps TRBD1 (6 bases). The CDR3 loop spans 12 amino acids. Germline assignment: CDR1 MNHNS and CDR2 SASEGT. Trimming stripped 8 bases from V and 4 bases from J, with 9 bases between. CDR3 sequence reads: CASSGQGNTIYF. The CDR3 nucleotides read TGTGCCAGCTCCGGACAGGGAAACACCATATATTTT.

The V and J genes are TRBV28 and TRBJ2-7; a possible D gene is TRBD2 (5 bases). The CDR3 extends over 16 amino acids. Deletions cut 3 bases from V and 2 bases from J, with 17 bases between. Germline CDR1 MDHEN, CDR2 SYDVKM. For the CDR3, the DNA is TGTGCCAGCAGTTTTGGAGCGGACGGCATCCCCTACGAGCAGTACTTC. Its protein product is CASSFGADGIPYEQYF. Combining the CDR3 with reference TRBV28 and TRBJ2-7 gives the whole variable domain DVKVTQSSRYLVKRTGEKVFLECVQDMDHENMFWYRQDPGLGLRLIYFSYDVKMKEKGDIPEGYSVSREKKERFSLILESASTNQTSMYLCASSFGADGIPYEQYFGPGTRLTVT.

The chain combines TRBV11-3 with TRBJ2-2; no reliable D call. CDR1 is SGHNT, CDR2 YENEEA, per germline. The CDR3 runs to 13 residues. Trimming pared 2 bases from V and 4 bases from J, leaving 5 bases between. Written as DNA, the CDR3 is TGTGCCAGCAGCTTATCCCTCACCGGGGAGCTGTTTTTT. Its protein product is CASSLSLTGELFF.

V usage is TRBV28 and J usage is TRBJ2-5; 9 nucleotides align to TRBD1. The CDR3 contains 19 residues. Germline-derived CDR1 and CDR2 are MDHEN and SYDVKM. Losses at the gene ends were 5 bases for V and 1 base for J; bases not matched to a gene: 17. CDR3: CASSTPRWAGQGPQETQYF. Here the CDR3 DNA reads TGTGCCAGCAGTACTCCTCGGTGGGCGGGACAGGGTCCCCAAGAGACCCAGTACTTC. The whole variable domain, filled in from reference TRBV28 and TRBJ2-5, reads DVKVTQSSRYLVKRTGEKVFLECVQDMDHENMFWYRQDPGLGLRLIYFSYDVKMKEKGDIPEGYSVSREKKERFSLILESASTNQTSMYLCASSTPRWAGQGPQETQYFGPGTRLLVL.

V is TRBV7-9 and J is TRBJ1-4, with 9 nucleotides matching TRBD1. Per germline, CDR1 SEHNR and CDR2 FQNEAQ (reference sequence). The CDR3 loop spans 14 amino acids. V was clipped by 4 bases and J by 8 bases; unmatched bases: 5. The CDR3 spells CASSSDRGMEKLFF. The CDR3 DNA follows: TGTGCCAGCAGCTCAGACAGGGGGATGGAAAAACTGTTTTTT.

This chain uses TRBV18 with TRBJ1-5; 7 nucleotides match TRBD1. CDR1 is KGHSH, CDR2 LQKENI, per germline. V lost 6 bases to trimming and J lost 3 bases; unmatched junction nucleotides: 14. CDR3 size: 17 residues. The CDR3 spells CASSPAEGAPPNQPQHF. CDR3 coding DNA: TGTGCCAGCTCCCCCGCAGAGGGGGCCCCCCCCAATCAGCCCCAGCATTTT.

CDR3 nucleotide sequence: TGTGCCAGCTCAAGCGGGCGGGAGGCCCACCAAGAGACCCAGTACTTC. Translated: CASSSGREAHQETQYF. The chain recombines TRBV18 with TRBJ2-5; 8 bases line up with TRBD2. The CDR3 runs 16 residues. Looked up from germline, CDR1 is KGHSH and CDR2 is LQKENI. V lost 5 bases to trimming and J lost 0 bases; unmatched junction nucleotides: 8.

The chain has TRBV27 and TRBJ2-7; tentatively, D is TRBD1 (5 bases). Per germline, CDR1 MNHEY and CDR2 SMNVEV (reference sequence). The V gene lost 6 bases and the J gene lost 3 bases, with 18 bases spanning the gap. This CDR3 comprises 15 residues. The DNA of the CDR3 is TGTGCCAGCAGGGGAAAGGGGCAGACGAGCTACGAGCAGTACTTC. This gives the protein CASRGKGQTSYEQYF.

V and J are TRBV5-1 and TRBJ1-2, with 7 nucleotides matching TRBD1. The CDR3 contains 13 residues. J gave up 6 bases and V 2 bases, and 4 bases lay outside the gene matches. Germline lookup yields CDR1 SGHRS and CDR2 YFSETQ. The CDR3 reads CASSFGTEDGYTF. In DNA, the CDR3 is TGCGCCAGCAGCTTCGGGACAGAGGATGGCTACACCTTC.

This sequence joins TRBV6-6 and TRBJ1-2; 7 bases map to TRBD1. The CDR3 runs to 16 residues. With V trimmed by 4 bases and J by 7 bases, 15 bases remained unmatched. Germline V gives CDR1 MNHNY, CDR2 SVGAGI (reference sequence). This chain's CDR3 is CASSSGTELFSGGYTF. Written as DNA, the CDR3 is TGTGCCAGCAGTTCCGGGACAGAGCTATTCAGTGGTGGCTACACCTTC.

The chain couples TRBV4-1 to TRBJ2-1, with 7 bases fitting TRBD2. Losses at the gene ends were 0 bases for V and 4 bases for J; bases not matched to a gene: 6. CDR1 is MGHRA, CDR2 YSYEKL, per germline. The CDR3 loop spans 16 amino acids. This chain's CDR3 is CASSQDWLAAYNEQFF. The CDR3 coding sequence is TGCGCCAGCAGCCAAGATTGGCTAGCGGCGTACAATGAGCAGTTCTTC.

The chain recombines TRBV6-5 with TRBJ2-3, with 9 nucleotides matching TRBD2. Germline V gene data show CDR1 as MNHEY and CDR2 as SVGAGI. This CDR3 is built from 16 residues. V was pared by 0 bases and J by 4 bases, with 5 bases of the junction left unmatched. The CDR3 here is CASSYSGLAGSDTQYF. The CDR3, as DNA: TGTGCCAGCAGTTACTCGGGACTAGCAGGGTCAGATACGCAGTATTTT.

The CDR3 bases are TGTGCCAGTAGTCCCCTCTTGACAACTAATCAGCCCCAGCATTTT. As protein: CASSPLLTTNQPQHF. V gene TRBV19 combines with J gene TRBJ1-5; D uncertain. The ends were cut back, 5 bases at V and 4 bases at J, with 15 bases in the middle. The CDR3 has 15 residues. Germline V lookup: CDR1 LNHDA, CDR2 SQIVND (reference sequence).

The rearrangement links TRBV28 to TRBJ1-2; perhaps TRBD1 as D (5 bases). Trimming took 6 bases from V and 8 from J, leaving 10 bases between them. The CDR3 is made up of 11 amino acids. Germline-derived CDR1 and CDR2 are MDHEN and SYDVKM. This CDR3 is CASSTRQGYTF. The CDR3 region has the DNA TGTGCCAGCAGCACCCGACAGGGCTACACCTTC.

This chain uses TRBV5-1 with TRBJ2-3; D remains unclear. The V gene lost 0 bases and the J gene lost 3 bases, with 17 bases spanning the gap. The CDR3 sequence is 17 residues long. Germline CDR1 is SGHRS and CDR2 is YFSETQ. Written as DNA, the CDR3 is TGCGCCAGCAGCTTGGGGATGGGCCCTGATGGAACAGATACGCAGTATTTT. Its translation is CASSLGMGPDGTDTQYF.

The gene calls are TRBV6-5 and TRBJ2-1; a possible D gene is TRBD2 (5 bases). Germline V gene lookup returns CDR1 MNHEY and CDR2 SVGAGI. The CDR3 has 15 amino acids. V dropped 6 bases and J dropped 8 bases, with 20 bases sitting between them. The CDR3 DNA sequence: TGTGCCAGCAGCCTACACCGAGGGAGAATCGATGAGCAGTTCTTC. Translated: CASSLHRGRIDEQFF.

V gene TRBV18 combines with J gene TRBJ2-1; no firm D call. The CDR3 runs 13 residues. Per germline, CDR1 KGHSH and CDR2 LQKENI. The germline V and J ends were trimmed by 4 bases and 5 bases, with 9 bases remaining between them. CDR3 amino acids: CASSRVVDNEQFF. CDR3 DNA sequence: TGTGCCAGCTCACGAGTGGTGGACAATGAGCAGTTCTTC.

The chain links TRBV27 to TRBJ2-1; 13 positions agree with TRBD2. There are 14 residues in the CDR3. Germline trimming cut 3 bases from V and 14 bases from J; bases unmatched to any gene: 7. Germline-derived CDR1 and CDR2 are MNHEY and SMNVEV (reference sequence). DNA for the CDR3: TGTGCCAGCAGTTTGGAGACTAGCGGGAGGTTTAAGTTCTTC. It yields the protein CASSLETSGRFKFF.

This clone was detected only once. This chain links TRBV7-9 with TRBJ2-7, with a weak D call TRBD1 (6 bases). The CDR3 contains 13 residues. V was trimmed by 5 bases and J by 5 bases, leaving 13 bases between them. Germline V gene lookup returns CDR1 SEHNR and CDR2 FQNEAQ (reference sequence). The CDR3 here is CASSIGQPDEQYF. The CDR3 bases are TGTGCCAGCAGCATAGGACAGCCAGACGAGCAGTACTTC. Drawing the rest from reference TRBV7-9 and TRBJ2-7, the complete variable domain is DTGVSQNPRHKITKRGQNVTFRCDPISEHNRLYWYRQTLGQGPEFLTYFQNEAQLEKSRLLSDRFSAERPKGSFSTLEIQRTEQGDSAMYLCASSIGQPDEQYFGPGTRLTVT.

The chain uses TRBV6-4 and TRBJ2-7; D is possibly TRBD2 (7 bases). Trimming pared 3 bases from V and 4 bases from J, leaving 16 bases between. Germline V gene data show CDR1 as MRHNA and CDR2 as SNTAGT. The CDR3 length is 15 residues. In DNA, the CDR3 is TGTGCCAGCAGTGAAGAGGGGGGGGAGCCTTACGAGCAGTACTTC. Amino acid sequence: CASSEEGGEPYEQYF.